The following is a TCR beta chain sequence with its context. Its antigen is still unknown. These data originate in a study of cytomegalovirus exposure and HLA in healthy donors. Study conclusions and caveats: Differences between HLA loci emerged in a later analysis of TCR association rates, with DRB1 most and HLA-C fewest. V- and J-gene trimming of TCR beta was linked (in a later analysis) to a missense DCLRE1C variant. Presence/absence results assume similar sequencing depth per donor, which may not hold. According to a later analysis, most TCR beta chains associated with CMV appeared HLA-restricted.

PCR used 60 Vbeta primers and 13 Jbeta primers. The method was immunoSEQ multiplex PCR; TCRdb's version includes in-frame clones alone and lacks a portion of them. This table holds 95,000 to 100,000 clones, about 74% found once. There are 16 residues in the CDR3. Germline CDR1 is MNHEY and CDR2 is SVGAGI. V gave up 2 bases and J gave up 7 bases; unmatched junction bases: 9. The chain employs TRBV6-5 and TRBJ2-1; TRBD2 agrees at 9 bases. The sequenced sample was PBMCs. This TCR was recovered from a male donor in good health and CMV-seronegative. The CDR3: CASSYTSSGRKNEQFF. For the CDR3, the DNA is TGTGCCAGCAGTTACACCTCCAGCGGGAGGAAAAATGAGCAGTTCTTC.